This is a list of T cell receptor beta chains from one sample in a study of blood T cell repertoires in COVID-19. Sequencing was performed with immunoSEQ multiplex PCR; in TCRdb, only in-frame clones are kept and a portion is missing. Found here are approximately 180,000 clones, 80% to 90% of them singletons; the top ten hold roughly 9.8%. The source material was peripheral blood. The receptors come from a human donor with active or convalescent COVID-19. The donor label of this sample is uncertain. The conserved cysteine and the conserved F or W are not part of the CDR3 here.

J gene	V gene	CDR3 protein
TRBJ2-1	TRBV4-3	ASSQEKQGVSEQF
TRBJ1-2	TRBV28	ASSLRTGGYT
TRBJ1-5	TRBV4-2	ASSRTGGQNQPQH
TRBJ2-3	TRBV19	ASSPAWVARTSTDTQY
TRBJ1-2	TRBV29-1	SVVGTGGYT
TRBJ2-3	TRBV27	ASSLETTGDTQY
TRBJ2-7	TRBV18	ASSPYGYEQY
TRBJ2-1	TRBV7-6	ASKGTSGDLSYNEQF
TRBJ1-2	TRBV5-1	ASSLTGPPNYGYT
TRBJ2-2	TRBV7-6	ASSLGGGYNTGELF
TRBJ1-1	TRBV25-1	ASSPRAGTEAF
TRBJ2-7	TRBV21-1	ASSKESPRGRTYEQY
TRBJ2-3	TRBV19	ASGGRGGGDTQY
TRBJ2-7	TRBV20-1	SARVQDSV
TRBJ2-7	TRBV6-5	ASSYSRTGVYEQY
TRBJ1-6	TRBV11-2	ASSSGGKNSPLH
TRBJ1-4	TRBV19	ASSSGGIGEKLF
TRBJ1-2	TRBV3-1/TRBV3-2	ASSRTQENYGYT
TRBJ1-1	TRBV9	ASSVLDGNTEAF
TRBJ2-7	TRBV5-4	ASTSSPGTGGGDEQY
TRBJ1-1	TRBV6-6	ASSSTGGGNTEAF
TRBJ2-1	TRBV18	ASSPDRENNEQF
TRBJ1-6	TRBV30	AWSRGLILGQGGSPLH
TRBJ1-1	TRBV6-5	ASSYWAGGYTEAF
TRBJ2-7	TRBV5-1	ASRQAPADYEQY
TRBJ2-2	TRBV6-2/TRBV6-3	ASSYSTAGENTGELF
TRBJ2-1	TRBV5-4	ASSPGRMLAGGIGHEQF
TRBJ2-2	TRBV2	ASRFGQGRAGELF
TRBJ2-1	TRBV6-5	ASSYAGGLFNEQF
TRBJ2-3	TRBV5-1	ASSLDVAGGSTDTQY